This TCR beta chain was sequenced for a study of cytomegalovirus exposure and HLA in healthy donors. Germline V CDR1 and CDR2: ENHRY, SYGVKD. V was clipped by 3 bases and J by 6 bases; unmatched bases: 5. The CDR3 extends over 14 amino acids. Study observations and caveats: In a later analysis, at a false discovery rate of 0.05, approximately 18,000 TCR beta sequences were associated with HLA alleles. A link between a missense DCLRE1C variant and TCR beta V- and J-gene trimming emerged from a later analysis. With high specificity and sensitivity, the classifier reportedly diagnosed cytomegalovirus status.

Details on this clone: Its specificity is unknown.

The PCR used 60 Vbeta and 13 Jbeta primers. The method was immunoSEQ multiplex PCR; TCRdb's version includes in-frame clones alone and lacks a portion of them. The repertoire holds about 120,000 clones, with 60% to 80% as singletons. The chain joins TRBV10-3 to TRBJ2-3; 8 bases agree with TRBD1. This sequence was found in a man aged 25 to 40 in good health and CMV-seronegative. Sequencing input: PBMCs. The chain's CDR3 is CAISEVQGEDTQYF. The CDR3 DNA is TGTGCCATCAGTGAAGTACAGGGGGAGGATACGCAGTATTTT.